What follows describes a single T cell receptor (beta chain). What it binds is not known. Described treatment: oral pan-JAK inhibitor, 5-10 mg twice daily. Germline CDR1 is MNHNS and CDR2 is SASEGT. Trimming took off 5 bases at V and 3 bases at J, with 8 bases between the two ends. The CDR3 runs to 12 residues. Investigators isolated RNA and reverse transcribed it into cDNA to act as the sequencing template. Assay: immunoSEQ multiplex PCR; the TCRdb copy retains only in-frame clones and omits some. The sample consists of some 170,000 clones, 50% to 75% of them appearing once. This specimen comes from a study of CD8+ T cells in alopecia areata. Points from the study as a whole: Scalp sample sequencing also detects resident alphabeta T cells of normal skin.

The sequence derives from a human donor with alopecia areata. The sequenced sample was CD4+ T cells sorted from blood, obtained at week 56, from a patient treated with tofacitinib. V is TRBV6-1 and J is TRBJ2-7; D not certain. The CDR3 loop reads CASSSTRYEQYF. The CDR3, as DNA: TGTGCCAGCAGTTCGACCCGCTACGAGCAGTACTTC.